These 2 T cell receptor beta chains share one sample of origin, sequenced in a study of response to subunit inactivated influenza vaccine. TCRdb re-called the RT-PCR reads with MiXCR, one entry per CDR3 protein. The repertoire holds roughly 550,000 distinct CDR3 sequences, with around 21% as singletons. This sample also belongs to another study, concerning T cells expressing NK-cell markers. That work states: TCR beta libraries carry UMIs added by 5'RACE template switching.

The sample was CD4+ T cells sorted from PBMCs, taken 11 to 12 days after vaccination. All receptors derive from a man aged 50 or older who received an inactivated influenza vaccine.

This chain links TRBV28 with TRBJ2-1; TRBD1 matches at 7 bases. J was trimmed by 8 bases and V by 6 bases; bases with no gene match: 13. The CDR3 runs to 15 residues. Germline assignment: CDR1 MDHEN and CDR2 SYDVKM. The CDR3 bases are TGTGCCAGCAGGGGGAATAGGGGGCGTCGGTATGAGCAGTTCTTC. This gives the protein CASRGNRGRRYEQFF.

The chain couples TRBV30 to TRBJ1-5, with 7 nucleotides matching TRBD1. The CDR3 is made up of 15 amino acids. The germline V gene encodes CDR1 GTSNPN and CDR2 SVGIG (reference sequence). Trimming at V came to 1 base and at J to 1 base, leaving 4 bases not matched to a gene. The CDR3 loop reads CAWSAQGKSNQPQHF. CDR3 nucleotides: TGTGCCTGGAGTGCACAGGGGAAGAGCAATCAGCCCCAGCATTTT.